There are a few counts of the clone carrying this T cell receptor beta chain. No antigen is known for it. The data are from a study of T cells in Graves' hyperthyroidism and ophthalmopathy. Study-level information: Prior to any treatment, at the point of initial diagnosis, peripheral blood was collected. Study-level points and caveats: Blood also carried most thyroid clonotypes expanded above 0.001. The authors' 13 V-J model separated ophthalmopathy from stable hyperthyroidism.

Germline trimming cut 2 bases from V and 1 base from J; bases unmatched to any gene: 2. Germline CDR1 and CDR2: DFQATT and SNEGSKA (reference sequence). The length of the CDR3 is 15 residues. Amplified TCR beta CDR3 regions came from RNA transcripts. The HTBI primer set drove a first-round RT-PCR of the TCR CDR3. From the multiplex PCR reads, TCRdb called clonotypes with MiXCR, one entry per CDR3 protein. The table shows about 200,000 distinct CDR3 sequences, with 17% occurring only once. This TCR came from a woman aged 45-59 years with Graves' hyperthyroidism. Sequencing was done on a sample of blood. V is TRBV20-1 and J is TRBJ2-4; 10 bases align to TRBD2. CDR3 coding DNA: TGCAGTGCTAGAACTAGCGGGACGGCCAAAAACATTCAGTACTTC. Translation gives CSARTSGTAKNIQYF.